This TCR beta chain was obtained from a study of PD-1 blockade in classical Hodgkin lymphoma. Study-level background: It was nivolumab at 3 mg/kg, given intravenously every 2 weeks, that patients received.

Details on this clone: Its specificity is not known.

The germline V and J ends were trimmed by 7 bases and 3 bases, with 13 bases remaining between them. Germline CDR1 ENHRY, CDR2 SYGVKD. The CDR3 has 14 amino acids. General study results and limits: TCR diversity rose significantly by C4D1 in CD4+ but not CD8+ cells. Nivolumab initiation under 1 year post-ASCT meant exclusion. The baseline diversity of complete responders showed similarity to that of newly diagnosed patients.

Assay: immunoSEQ multiplex PCR; the TCRdb copy retains only in-frame clones and omits some. The sample lists approximately 25,000 clones, around 80% occurring once. Autologous stem cell transplantation was followed by relapse in every patient, and brentuximab vedotin exposure varied. Magnetic negative selection served to purify CD4+ T cells out of PBMCs that had been thawed. The source of this sequence is a human donor with classical Hodgkin lymphoma. The genes are TRBV10-3 and TRBJ1-3, with D possibly being TRBD1 (5 bases). This specimen consisted of CD4+ T cells from blood, obtained at baseline. The CDR3 region has the DNA TGTGCCATCAAGGGAGGGGATGGTGGAAACACCATATATTTT. As protein: CAIKGGDGGNTIYF.